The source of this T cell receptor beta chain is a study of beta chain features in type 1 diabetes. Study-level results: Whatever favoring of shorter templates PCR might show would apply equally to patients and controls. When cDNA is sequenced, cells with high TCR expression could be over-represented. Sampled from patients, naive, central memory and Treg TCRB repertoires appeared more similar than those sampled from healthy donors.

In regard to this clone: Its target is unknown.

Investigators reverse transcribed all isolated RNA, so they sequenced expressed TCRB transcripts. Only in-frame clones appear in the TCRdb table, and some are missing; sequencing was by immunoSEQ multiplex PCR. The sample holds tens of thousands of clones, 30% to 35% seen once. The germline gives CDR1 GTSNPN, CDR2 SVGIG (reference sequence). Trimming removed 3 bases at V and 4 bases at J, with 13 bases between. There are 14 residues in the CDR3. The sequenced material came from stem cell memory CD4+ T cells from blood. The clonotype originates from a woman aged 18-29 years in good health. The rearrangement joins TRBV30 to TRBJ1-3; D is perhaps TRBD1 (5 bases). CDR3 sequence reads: CAWSQGKAGNTIYF. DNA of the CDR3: TGTGCCTGGAGCCAGGGAAAAGCCGGAAACACCATATATTTT.